These 20 T cell receptor beta chains came from one sample sequenced in a study of T cells after yellow fever vaccination. TCRdb used MiXCR to reprocess the 5' RACE reads, holding one entry per CDR3 protein. The data hold some 390,000 distinct CDR3 sequences, with around a sixth observed a single time. The starting material was PBMCs, obtained before the yellow fever booster vaccination. The receptor source for this set is a man between 18 and 29 years old who received the YFV17D yellow fever vaccine.

Many counts were recorded for this clonotype. CDR3 DNA: TGTGCCAGCAGTTACGACCAGGGCAGAATAGCTTTCTTT. It encodes CASSYDQGRIAFF. J is TRBJ1-1 and V is TRBV6-5; D may be TRBD1 (5 bases). This CDR3 has 13 amino acids. V was clipped by 2 bases and J by 10 bases, with 14 bases between them. Looked up from germline, CDR1 is MNHEY and CDR2 is SVGAGI.

In regard to this clonotype: Germline and junction disagree at one end, which may indicate a read error. The chain couples TRBV4-1 to TRBJ1-1; D unresolved. Per the germline V gene, CDR1 is MGHRA and CDR2 is YSYEKL. This CDR3 contains 14 residues. For the CDR3, the DNA is TGCGCCAGCAGCCTACACCCCGGGGTGGGTGAAGCTTACTTT. Residues: CASSLHPGVGEAYF.

This clonotype appeared many times. The chain uses TRBV20-1 and TRBJ1-2; 7 nucleotides align to TRBD1. There are 15 residues in the CDR3. CDR1 is DFQATT and CDR2 is SNEGSKA in the germline V gene (reference sequence). After removal of 0 bases from V and 4 bases from J, the junction contained 8 bases not matched to a gene. CDR3 residues: CSARDSRTGPYGYTF. The DNA for the CDR3 is TGCAGTGCTAGAGACTCACGGACAGGCCCCTATGGCTACACCTTC.

The chain links TRBV29-1 to TRBJ1-1; D possibly corresponds to TRBD1 (5 bases). The V end was cut by 2 bases, the J end by 1 base, with 11 bases between. Germline CDR1 reads SQVTM; CDR2 reads ANQGSEA. CDR3 length: 14 amino acids. CDR3 residues: CSVENRLRNTEAFF. The CDR3, as DNA: TGCAGCGTTGAAAACAGGCTTAGGAACACTGAAGCTTTCTTT.

The chain joins TRBV4-2 to TRBJ2-3; D possibly corresponds to TRBD1 (5 bases). This CDR3 spans 20 amino acids. Per germline, CDR1 LGHNA and CDR2 YNFKEQ. The ends were cut back, 1 base at V and 2 bases at J, with 25 bases in the middle. CDR3 bases: TGTGCCAGCAGCCAAGCCACCCCAGGGTCGACGTCCACCTTCACAGATACGCAGTATTTT. Protein product: CASSQATPGSTSTFTDTQYF.

The CDR3 DNA is TGTGCCAGCAGTGAGAAGGATCAGCCCCAGCATTTT. Translating it yields CASSEKDQPQHF. This chain connects TRBV28 to TRBJ1-5; no reliable D call. V was trimmed by 5 bases and J by 5 bases, leaving 7 bases between them. CDR3 length: 12 amino acids. CDR1 is MDHEN and CDR2 is SYDVKM in the germline V gene.

This clonotype has more than one count but fewer than ten. V usage is TRBV5-1 and J usage is TRBJ2-7; possibly TRBD1 for D (6 bases). Trimming removed 4 bases from V and 7 bases from J, with 18 bases in between. Germline assignment: CDR1 SGHRS and CDR2 YFSETQ. The CDR3 runs to 14 residues. The CDR3 DNA reads TGCGCCAGCAGCCGACCTACGGACAGCCCTGAGCAGTACTTC. Its translation is CASSRPTDSPEQYF.

This clonotype was recorded a few times. This chain joins TRBV27 and TRBJ2-1, with TRBD1 identical over 7 bases. V was pared by 5 bases and J by 5 bases, with 9 bases of the junction left unmatched. This CDR3 has 15 residues. Germline CDR1 reads MNHEY; CDR2 reads SMNVEV (reference sequence). As DNA, the CDR3 is TGTGCCAGCAGTCGACAGGGCCTCAAGGACAATGAGCAGTTCTTC. This gives the protein CASSRQGLKDNEQFF.

This chain joins TRBV7-2 and TRBJ2-4, with D possibly being TRBD1 (6 bases). Trimming cost V 5 bases and J 6 bases, with 11 bases left between them. Germline CDR1 reads SGHTA; CDR2 reads FQGNSA. The CDR3 is made up of 13 amino acids. The CDR3 here is CASSEGQLNIQYF. The CDR3 DNA reads as TGTGCCAGCAGCGAAGGACAGTTAAACATTCAGTACTTC.

The chain employs TRBV7-2 and TRBJ1-2; weak D call: TRBD1 (5 bases). The CDR3 has 14 residues. Trimming stripped 5 bases from V and 7 bases from J, with 17 bases between. Per germline, CDR1 SGHTA and CDR2 FQGNSA. This CDR3 reads CASSPRAGNRGYTF. The CDR3 coding sequence is TGTGCCAGCAGCCCCAGGGCAGGGAATCGTGGCTACACCTTC.

The chain has TRBV20-1 and TRBJ2-1; weak D call: TRBD2 (6 bases). CDR3 length: 14 amino acids. Germline V gene sequence: CDR1 DFQATT, CDR2 SNEGSKA (reference sequence). The germline V and J ends were trimmed by 3 bases and 4 bases, with 13 bases remaining between them. The CDR3 coding sequence is TGCAGTGCTAGTGGCGGGGAATCATACAATGAGCAGTTCTTC. Encoded protein: CSASGGESYNEQFF.

This chain joins TRBV6-2 or TRBV6-3 and TRBJ1-3; D call uncertain. Trimming cost V 8 bases and J 0 bases, with 11 bases left between them. This CDR3 has 14 amino acids. CDR1 is MNHEY, CDR2 SVGEGT, per germline. CDR3 loop: CASADANSGNTIYF. The CDR3 coding sequence is TGTGCCAGCGCTGACGCCAACTCTGGAAACACCATATATTTT.

The sample holds a few counts of this clonotype. The J gene is TRBJ2-1, the V gene TRBV4-3; 11 bases map to TRBD2. CDR1 and CDR2 from the germline V gene are LGHNA and YSLEER. V lost 0 bases to trimming and J lost 7 bases; unmatched junction nucleotides: 5. The CDR3 is 16 residues long. DNA of the CDR3: TGCGCCAGCAGCCAAGATCGACTAGCGGGGCGGAATGAGCAGTTCTTC. Its translation: CASSQDRLAGRNEQFF.

This clonotype was found many times. The chain combines TRBV29-1 with TRBJ1-1; D perhaps matches TRBD1 (6 bases). The CDR3 runs 11 residues. Germline V gene data show CDR1 as SQVTM and CDR2 as ANQGSEA. V was trimmed by 7 bases and J by 6 bases, leaving 12 bases between them. CDR3 sequence: CSARGDAEAFF. The CDR3 coding sequence is TGCAGCGCGAGGGGGGACGCTGAAGCTTTCTTT.

Notes on this clonotype: A read error is possible here, since a much larger clone lies one base away. This chain joins TRBV12-3 or TRBV12-4 and TRBJ1-6, with TRBD1 as a possible D gene (5 bases). The CDR3 runs 12 residues. V lost 6 bases to trimming and J lost 7 bases, with 7 bases between them. CDR3 coding DNA: TGTGCCAGCAGCCACAGGAATTCACCCCTCCACTTT. Translation gives CASSHRNSPLHF.

This clonotype was observed a few times. This chain uses TRBV6-2 or TRBV6-3 with TRBJ2-5, with D unclear. The germline V gene encodes CDR1 MNHEY and CDR2 SVGEGT. This CDR3 is 12 amino acids long. The ends were cut back, 5 bases at V and 4 bases at J, with 8 bases in the middle. The CDR3 DNA reads as TGTGCCAGCAGTGAAAAACGAGAGACCCAGTACTTC. Residues: CASSEKRETQYF.

The chain uses TRBV9 and TRBJ2-2, with 12 bases aligning to TRBD1. This CDR3 has 15 amino acids. V lost 3 bases, J lost 4 bases, and 1 base stayed unmatched. Germline loops: CDR1 SGDLS, CDR2 YYNGEE. This CDR3 is CASSAGQGATGELFF. CDR3 in DNA: TGTGCCAGCAGCGCGGGACAGGGGGCCACCGGGGAGCTGTTTTTT.

CDR3 amino acids: CASSLAGGTGKETQYF. The CDR3 DNA is TGTGCCAGCAGCTTAGCTGGAGGGACAGGGAAAGAGACCCAGTACTTC. This chain uses TRBV7-2 with TRBJ2-5, with 9 bases identical to TRBD1. V was clipped by 0 bases and J by 3 bases; unmatched bases: 5. The CDR3 is 16 amino acids. From germline, CDR1 is SGHTA and CDR2 FQGNSA.

This clonotype was recorded a few times. The J gene is TRBJ2-3, the V gene TRBV7-9; D is unresolved. Trimming took off 1 base at V and 6 bases at J, with 17 bases between the two ends. The CDR3 is made up of 16 amino acids. The germline gives CDR1 SEHNR, CDR2 FQNEAQ (reference sequence). CDR3 amino acids: CASSLVAPSLTDTQYF. CDR3 in DNA: TGTGCCAGCAGCTTAGTCGCGCCCTCGCTTACGGATACGCAGTATTTT.

The chain uses TRBV5-4 and TRBJ2-3; TRBD2 matches at 8 bases. Germline trimming cut 2 bases from V and 1 base from J; bases unmatched to any gene: 6. The CDR3 loop spans 16 amino acids. Germline V CDR1 and CDR2: SGHNT, YYREEE (reference sequence). CDR3 protein: CASSFPAGGRTDTQYF. The DNA for the CDR3 is TGTGCCAGCAGCTTTCCCGCGGGGGGTCGCACAGATACGCAGTATTTT.